What follows are 31 T cell receptor beta chains derived from one specimen sequenced in a study of OX40 agonist ivuxolimab in advanced cancers. Libraries were prepared by immunoSEQ multiplex PCR; TCRdb keeps only in-frame clonotypes and omits some of them. The repertoire holds roughly 79,000 clones, about 89% seen once, with 1.6% in the top ten. This specimen consisted of CD4+ or CD8+ T cells sorted from blood, obtained in a trial of the OX40 agonist ivuxolimab. These TCRs come from an adult with an advanced solid tumor such as melanoma, head and neck, liver or kidney cancer.

The chain couples TRBV29-1 to TRBJ1-1; 10 nucleotides align to TRBD1. Germline CDR1 is SQVTM and CDR2 is ANQGSEA. Trimming removed 7 bases from V and 4 bases from J; junction bases left unmatched: 9. The length of the CDR3 is 14 residues. The CDR3: CSASLGTGVTEAFF. CDR3 in DNA: TGCAGCGCCTCGCTGGGGACAGGGGTCACTGAAGCTTTCTTT.

The chain combines TRBV18 with TRBJ1-4; D is unresolved. Germline assignment: CDR1 KGHSH and CDR2 LQKENI. The V gene lost 3 bases and the J gene lost 0 bases, with 8 bases spanning the gap. The CDR3 has 15 amino acids. Written as DNA, the CDR3 is TGTGCCAGCTCACCCGACGGAACAACTAATGAAAAACTGTTTTTT. It specifies CASSPDGTTNEKLFF.

This CDR3 reads CASSISLASETQYF. The CDR3 DNA follows: TGTGCCAGTAGTATAAGCCTAGCCAGCGAGACCCAGTACTTC. The gene calls are TRBV19 and TRBJ2-5; perhaps TRBD2 as D (5 bases). The ends were cut back, 2 bases at V and 5 bases at J, with 12 bases in the middle. This CDR3 is 14 amino acids long. The V gene's germline CDR1 is LNHDA and CDR2 SQIVND (reference sequence).

As concerns this clone: In the same sample, other DNA sequences code for this CDR3. V is TRBV14 and J is TRBJ1-3; D is unresolved. The length of the CDR3 is 13 residues. The germline CDR1 and CDR2 sequences are SGHDN and FVKESK. Trimming removed 4 bases at V and 3 bases at J, with 7 bases between. The CDR3, as DNA: TGTGCCAGCAGCCCCGGGAGTGGAAACACCATATATTTT. It specifies CASSPGSGNTIYF.

The table lists this clone with a few counts. CDR3 coding DNA: TGTGCCAGCAGCTTCGGGACGGGGTATGGCTACACCTTC. Encoded protein: CASSFGTGYGYTF. The chain is built from TRBV7-2 and TRBJ1-2; D is possibly TRBD1 (5 bases). The ends were cut back, 3 bases at V and 5 bases at J, with 10 bases in the middle. The CDR3 has 13 amino acids. Germline V CDR1 and CDR2: SGHTA, FQGNSA.

The rearrangement uses TRBV4-2 and TRBJ1-1; maybe TRBD1 (6 bases). V gave up 0 bases and J gave up 5 bases, with 16 bases separating them. In germline, CDR1 is LGHNA, CDR2 YNFKEQ. The CDR3 is made up of 16 amino acids. The CDR3 DNA reads TGTGCCAGCAGCCAAGAAGGTGGGGGCACAAGGACTGAAGCTTTCTTT. Translation gives CASSQEGGGTRTEAFF.

This clone was observed a single time. CDR3: CASSRELAEAFF. Written as DNA, the CDR3 is TGTGCCAGCAGCCGGGAACTCGCTGAAGCTTTCTTT. The genes are TRBV11-2 and TRBJ1-1; D is unclear. Trimming cost V 5 bases and J 6 bases, with 10 bases left between them. CDR1 is SGHAT, CDR2 FQNNGV, per germline. CDR3 length equals 12 residues. Variable domain in full (rest from reference TRBV11-2 and TRBJ1-1): EAGVAQSPRYKIIEKRQSVAFWCNPISGHATLYWYQQILGQGPKLLIQFQNNGVVDDSQLPKDRFSAERLKGVDSTLKIQPAKLEDSAVYLCASSRELAEAFFGQGTRLTVV.

The chain carries TRBV6-6 and TRBJ1-3; D is perhaps TRBD1 (5 bases). There are 16 residues in the CDR3. Germline CDR1 MNHNY, CDR2 SVGAGI (reference sequence). The germline V and J ends were trimmed by 0 bases and 4 bases, with 13 bases remaining between them. CDR3 sequence (DNA): TGTGCCAGCAGTTACTCGAGAGGGACGGACGGAAACACCATATATTTT. Protein: CASSYSRGTDGNTIYF.

This chain uses TRBV5-4 with TRBJ2-7; 10 positions agree with TRBD1. This CDR3 is 15 amino acids long. Losses at the gene ends were 3 bases for V and 4 bases for J; bases not matched to a gene: 7. From germline, CDR1 is SGHNT and CDR2 YYREEE (reference sequence). The CDR3 sequence is CASSYSGTGVYEQYF. CDR3 DNA: TGTGCCAGCAGCTACAGCGGGACAGGGGTGTACGAGCAGTACTTC. Filled out from reference TRBV5-4 and TRBJ2-7, the complete variable domain reads ETGVTQSPTHLIKTRGQQVTLRCSSQSGHNTVSWYQQALGQGPQFIFQYYREEENGRGNFPPRFSGLQFPNYSSELNVNALELDDSALYLCASSYSGTGVYEQYFGPGTRLTVT.

This clone was picked up one time. This rearrangement joins TRBV6-5 to TRBJ2-5; 8 positions match TRBD1. CDR1 is MNHEY and CDR2 is SVGAGI in the germline V gene. Losses at the gene ends were 6 bases for V and 5 bases for J; bases not matched to a gene: 11. The CDR3 spans 15 residues. The CDR3 DNA reads as TGTGCCAGCAGCCTGGACAGGGCACCGGGGGAGACCCAGTACTTC. Translating gives CASSLDRAPGETQYF.

The chain carries TRBV19 and TRBJ1-5; no definite D call. V was shortened by 5 bases and J by 5 bases, with 16 bases between the two germline ends. Germline V gene sequence: CDR1 LNHDA, CDR2 SQIVND (reference sequence). This CDR3 has 15 residues. The CDR3 DNA is TGTGCCAGTAGTTTGGCGGATGCTAGGCATCAGCCCCAGCATTTT. Amino acids: CASSLADARHQPQHF.

The V call is TRBV6-6, the J call TRBJ1-3, with D unresolved. CDR3 length: 14 amino acids. CDR1 is MNHNY and CDR2 is SVGAGI in the germline V gene (reference sequence). V was pared by 2 bases and J by 1 base, with 6 bases between. The CDR3 sequence: CASSYNPSGNTIYF. The CDR3 DNA reads TGTGCCAGCAGTTACAACCCGTCTGGAAACACCATATATTTT.

The V call is TRBV28, the J call TRBJ2-5; 7 bases match TRBD1. The germline CDR1 and CDR2 sequences are MDHEN and SYDVKM. This CDR3 is built from 16 residues. V shed 6 bases and J 5 bases; nucleotides not matched to a gene: 15. The CDR3 spells CASSHWTGSDGETQYF. The CDR3 region has the DNA TGTGCCAGCAGCCACTGGACAGGCTCGGATGGGGAGACCCAGTACTTC.

This chain uses TRBV18 with TRBJ2-5, with 14 nucleotides matching TRBD2. The germline gives CDR1 KGHSH, CDR2 LQKENI. This CDR3 is built from 16 residues. Trimming took 3 bases from V and 4 from J; bases not matched to a gene: 4. CDR3 nucleotide sequence: TGTGCCAGCTCACCGACTGGACTAGCGGGAGGAGAGACCCAGTACTTC. Amino acid sequence: CASSPTGLAGGETQYF.

This rearrangement joins TRBV11-2 to TRBJ1-2; 9 nucleotides line up with TRBD1. Germline values: CDR1 SGHAT, CDR2 FQNNGV. This CDR3 has 12 amino acids. Trimming at V came to 5 bases and at J to 13 bases, leaving 8 bases not matched to a gene. CDR3 amino acids: CASSRDRAPSTF. For the CDR3, the DNA is TGTGCCAGCAGCCGGGACAGGGCTCCTAGCACCTTC.

The chain combines TRBV6-4 with TRBJ2-2; the match to TRBD2 covers 13 bases. This CDR3 contains 18 residues. Germline assignment: CDR1 MRHNA and CDR2 SNTAGT. Germline trimming cut 5 bases from V and 0 bases from J; bases unmatched to any gene: 6. The CDR3: CASSRLAGGSANTGELFF. DNA of the CDR3: TGTGCCAGCAGTAGACTAGCGGGAGGTTCAGCGAACACCGGGGAGCTGTTTTTT.

The rearrangement links TRBV5-1 to TRBJ2-1; 12 positions agree with TRBD2. This CDR3 has 16 residues. Germline V gene lookup returns CDR1 SGHRS and CDR2 YFSETQ. Trimming at V came to 0 bases and at J to 9 bases, leaving 7 bases not matched to a gene. CDR3 DNA: TGCGCCAGCAGCTTGGCCTCGACTAGCGGGAGAGGTGAGCAGTTCTTC. Its protein product is CASSLASTSGRGEQFF.

V gene TRBV19 combines with J gene TRBJ2-1, with TRBD1 matching over 9 bases. This CDR3 spans 14 amino acids. Trimming removed 7 bases from V and 4 bases from J; junction bases left unmatched: 5. The germline V gene encodes CDR1 LNHDA and CDR2 SQIVND (reference sequence). The CDR3 DNA follows: TGTGCCAGTAACGGACAGGGGCTATACAATGAGCAGTTCTTC. Its translation is CASNGQGLYNEQFF.

The genes are TRBV29-1 and TRBJ2-1, with TRBD2 identical over 9 bases. The CDR3 sequence is 17 residues long. V trimming: 4 bases; J trimming: 1 base; junction bases outside the gene matches: 11. The germline CDR1 and CDR2 sequences are SQVTM and ANQGSEA. The DNA for the CDR3 is TGCAGCGTTGTACTGGCGGGAGGGCCCCGATCCTACAATGAGCAGTTCTTC. Its translation: CSVVLAGGPRSYNEQFF.

This chain connects TRBV19 to TRBJ2-7; D not certain. CDR1 and CDR2 from the germline V gene are LNHDA and SQIVND (reference sequence). V gave up 8 bases and J gave up 0 bases, with 11 bases separating them. The CDR3 spans 13 residues. CDR3 nucleotide sequence: TGTGCCAGTTCTCCCTCAGACTCCTACGAGCAGTACTTC. Translating gives CASSPSDSYEQYF.

This clone was recorded once. The rearrangement joins TRBV7-9 to TRBJ2-1, with 15 bases fitting TRBD2. CDR3 length: 17 amino acids. V shed 3 bases, J shed 8 bases, and the junction held 8 bases outside the gene matches. CDR1 is SEHNR, CDR2 FQNEAQ, per germline (reference sequence). This CDR3 is CASSLGLAGGDGDEQFF. CDR3 coding DNA: TGTGCCAGCAGCTTGGGACTAGCGGGAGGAGACGGGGATGAGCAGTTCTTC. Variable domain in full (rest from reference TRBV7-9 and TRBJ2-1): DTGVSQNPRHKITKRGQNVTFRCDPISEHNRLYWYRQTLGQGPEFLTYFQNEAQLEKSRLLSDRFSAERPKGSFSTLEIQRTEQGDSAMYLCASSLGLAGGDGDEQFFGPGTRLTVL.

The CDR3, as DNA: TGTGCCAGCTCACCGGGGAGAGCGCTGGGAGATACGCAGTATTTT. Translation: CASSPGRALGDTQYF. The genes are TRBV18 and TRBJ2-3; D perhaps matches TRBD2 (5 bases). Trimming took off 3 bases at V and 5 bases at J, with 15 bases between the two ends. CDR3 length: 15 residues. CDR1 is KGHSH and CDR2 is LQKENI in the germline V gene.

V usage is TRBV27 and J usage is TRBJ2-1, with TRBD2 matching 10 bases. Germline loops: CDR1 MNHEY, CDR2 SMNVEV (reference sequence). J gave up 1 base and V 6 bases, and 15 bases lay outside the gene matches. This CDR3 is 19 amino acids long. The CDR3 loop reads CASSRLAGSRAISYNEQFF. The CDR3 DNA is TGTGCCAGCAGCCGACTAGCGGGCTCACGGGCTATTTCCTACAATGAGCAGTTCTTC.

The chain uses TRBV28 and TRBJ2-2, with 12 bases that match TRBD2. CDR1 MDHEN and CDR2 SYDVKM come from the germline V gene. V was clipped by 10 bases and J by 5 bases; unmatched bases: 8. The CDR3 length is 15 residues. As DNA, the CDR3 is TGTGCCACCCGACGGACTAGCGGGAATACCGGGGAGCTGTTTTTT. Its translation is CATRRTSGNTGELFF.

V is TRBV28 and J is TRBJ1-4, with TRBD1 as a possible D gene (5 bases). Germline V lookup: CDR1 MDHEN, CDR2 SYDVKM. The CDR3 runs to 14 residues. V lost 5 bases, J lost 7 bases, and 14 bases lay in between. CDR3 bases: TGTGCCAGCAGTGCCAGCAGGGCTGGTGAAAAACTGTTTTTT. Translation: CASSASRAGEKLFF.

The chain couples TRBV5-4 to TRBJ1-1, with TRBD1 matching 11 bases. In germline, CDR1 is SGHNT, CDR2 YYREEE (reference sequence). This CDR3 is 16 amino acids long. The V and J ends lost 0 bases and 3 bases, in that order; junction bases with no gene match: 4. CDR3 in amino acids: CASSLAPGQGDTEAFF. The CDR3 nucleotides read TGTGCCAGCAGCTTGGCCCCGGGACAGGGGGACACTGAAGCTTTCTTT.

The gene calls are TRBV6-1 and TRBJ2-1, with D perhaps given as TRBD1 or TRBD2 (6 bases each). The CDR3 consists of 14 residues. Per germline, CDR1 MNHNS and CDR2 SASEGT. The V and J ends lost 6 bases and 5 bases respectively, with 14 bases between them. The CDR3 coding sequence is TGTGCCAGCAGAGCTACAGGGAGGAACAATGAGCAGTTCTTC. Amino acid sequence: CASRATGRNNEQFF.

The V and J genes are TRBV5-5 and TRBJ1-5; no definite D call. V was trimmed by 4 bases and J by 5 bases, leaving 10 bases between them. The CDR3 has 13 residues. CDR1 and CDR2 (germline): SGHKS, YYEKEE (reference sequence). The CDR3 loop is CASSPQIDQPQHF. Written as DNA, the CDR3 is TGTGCCAGCAGCCCGCAGATAGATCAGCCCCAGCATTTT.

The gene calls are TRBV7-2 and TRBJ2-1; 7 nucleotides match TRBD2. The CDR3 extends over 15 amino acids. V lost 1 base and J lost 5; bases outside the gene matches: 5. CDR1 is SGHTA, CDR2 FQGNSA, per germline. CDR3 nucleotides: TGTGCCAGCAGCTTAGGGGCGGGAGACAACAATGAGCAGTTCTTC. It translates to CASSLGAGDNNEQFF.

The genes are TRBV5-1 and TRBJ1-2; 10 bases are shared with TRBD1. CDR3 size: 13 residues. Germline trimming cut 4 bases from V and 6 bases from J; bases unmatched to any gene: 3. Per germline, CDR1 SGHRS and CDR2 YFSETQ. The CDR3 DNA reads TGCGCCAGCAGCGAAGGGACAGGGGATGGCTACACCTTC. It translates to CASSEGTGDGYTF. Looking up the rest from reference TRBV5-1 and TRBJ1-2 gives the full variable domain: KAGVTQTPRYLIKTRGQQVTLSCSPISGHRSVSWYQQTPGQGLQFLFEYFSETQRNKGNFPGRFSGRQFSNSRSEMNVSTLELGDSALYLCASSEGTGDGYTFGSGTRLTVV.

The chain recombines TRBV9 with TRBJ2-7; a possible D gene is TRBD1 (6 bases). V was cut by 5 bases and J by 6 bases, with 21 bases left in between. Germline V gene sequence: CDR1 SGDLS, CDR2 YYNGEE. This CDR3 spans 15 amino acids. The DNA of the CDR3 is TGTGCCAGCAGTCCGCTGGGCAGGGGCGTGAGCGAGCAGTACTTC. Translating it yields CASSPLGRGVSEQYF.